The 24 T cell receptor beta chains below all came from one sample that was sequenced in a study of blood T cells in healthy people across ages. Next came a second PCR, run for about 7 to 11 cycles, which used a sample-barcoded 5' primer along with a J-beta primer mix. TCRdb used MiXCR to reprocess the 5' RACE reads, holding one entry per CDR3 protein. The data contain approximately 730,000 distinct CDR3 sequences, 53% of them singletons. Material for sequencing was blood. These receptors came from a man older than 75 in good health.

The V call is TRBV9, the J call TRBJ1-3, with no clear D. Trimming removed 0 bases from V and 2 bases from J, with 9 bases in between. Germline loops: CDR1 SGDLS, CDR2 YYNGEE. This CDR3 is 15 amino acids long. CDR3 coding DNA: TGTGCCAGCAGCGTAGTTGAGTCGGCTGGAAACACCATATATTTT. It codes for CASSVVESAGNTIYF.

In this sample, this clonotype turned up a few times. This chain links TRBV7-8 with TRBJ2-3; possible D gene TRBD2, 6 bases. Germline loops: CDR1 SGHVS, CDR2 FQNEAQ. V was clipped by 5 bases and J by 14 bases, with 26 bases between them. This CDR3 is 15 amino acids long. CDR3 loop: CASSPAGGVNRYAYF. CDR3 in DNA: TGTGCCAGCAGCCCAGCCGGGGGTGTTAACAGATACGCGTATTTT. The entire variable domain, with the rest obtained from reference TRBV7-8 and TRBJ2-3, is as follows: GAGVSQSPRYKVAKRGQDVALRCDPISGHVSLFWYQQALGQGPEFLTYFQNEAQLDKSGLPSDRFFAERPEGSVSTLKIQRTQQEDSAVYLCASSPAGGVNRYAYFGPGTRLTVL.

The chain employs TRBV10-3 and TRBJ2-7, with 8 nucleotides matching TRBD1. The CDR3 is 12 residues long. V was clipped by 7 bases and J by 3 bases; unmatched bases: 2. Germline CDR1 is ENHRY and CDR2 is SYGVKD. The CDR3 spells CAITQGDYEQYF. As DNA, the CDR3 is TGTGCCATCACACAGGGGGACTACGAGCAGTACTTC.

V gene TRBV5-4 combines with J gene TRBJ2-5; no firm D call. With 3 bases removed from V and 4 bases from J, the gap between germline ends came to 13 bases. Germline CDR1 and CDR2: SGHNT and YYREEE (reference sequence). The CDR3 covers 14 residues. CDR3: CASSSGPVGETQYF. DNA of the CDR3: TGTGCCAGCAGCTCCGGACCGGTGGGAGAGACCCAGTACTTC. The variable domain in full, completed from reference TRBV5-4 and TRBJ2-5, reads ETGVTQSPTHLIKTRGQQVTLRCSSQSGHNTVSWYQQALGQGPQFIFQYYREEENGRGNFPPRFSGLQFPNYSSELNVNALELDDSALYLCASSSGPVGETQYFGPGTRLLVL.

The chain joins TRBV2 to TRBJ2-7; D assignment may be TRBD1 or TRBD2 (5 bases each). This CDR3 is 15 amino acids long. CDR1 and CDR2 (germline): SNHLY, FYNNEI. V gave up 0 bases and J gave up 6 bases, with 15 bases separating them. CDR3 residues: CASSEARLGTGEQYF. The CDR3 nucleotides are TGTGCCAGCAGTGAAGCGCGGCTAGGGACGGGCGAGCAGTACTTC.

A few counts support this clonotype. The gene calls are TRBV12-3 or TRBV12-4 and TRBJ2-1; TRBD2 agrees at 8 bases. The CDR3 runs 12 residues. Trimming took 6 bases from V and 9 from J; bases not matched to a gene: 4. Here the CDR3 reads CASSQLAGEQFF. DNA for the CDR3: TGTGCCAGCAGCCAGCTAGCGGGTGAGCAGTTCTTC.

This clonotype has a handful of counts. This rearrangement joins TRBV20-1 to TRBJ2-1; D not resolved. This CDR3 region has 14 residues. Per germline, CDR1 DFQATT and CDR2 SNEGSKA (reference sequence). V shed 5 bases and J shed 1 base, with 12 bases lying between them. Here the CDR3 reads CSAPAPPSYNEQFF. CDR3 nucleotides: TGCAGTGCTCCAGCCCCTCCTTCCTACAATGAGCAGTTCTTC.

The table lists this clonotype with a few counts. The rearrangement joins TRBV6-6 to TRBJ2-1; 7 positions agree with TRBD2. The trim removed 7 bases at V and 3 bases at J, leaving 6 bases unmatched. The CDR3 extends over 14 amino acids. Per the germline V gene, CDR1 is MNHNY and CDR2 is SVGAGI (reference sequence). CDR3 sequence reads: CASKVAGLYNEQFF. CDR3 in DNA: TGTGCCAGCAAGGTAGCGGGCCTCTACAATGAGCAGTTCTTC.

The chain has TRBV20-1 and TRBJ2-5; a possible D gene is TRBD1 (6 bases). V was pared by 3 bases and J by 2 bases, with 13 bases between. Germline CDR1 DFQATT, CDR2 SNEGSKA (reference sequence). This CDR3 region has 14 residues. The CDR3, as DNA: TGCAGTGCTAGCCAGGGGCAGGGACAAGAGACCCAGTACTTC. This gives the protein CSASQGQGQETQYF.

Many counts were recorded for this clonotype. CDR3 region: CSARDSASGNNEQFF. CDR3 sequence (DNA): TGCAGTGCTAGAGATTCGGCTAGCGGGAACAATGAGCAGTTCTTC. This sequence joins TRBV20-1 and TRBJ2-1; 9 nucleotides align to TRBD2. V was clipped by 0 bases and J by 5 bases; unmatched bases: 5. CDR3 size: 15 residues. Germline V gene sequence: CDR1 DFQATT, CDR2 SNEGSKA (reference sequence).

As to this clonotype: One junction end disagrees with the germline gene, perhaps due to a read error. The J gene is TRBJ1-2, the V gene TRBV4-1, with 7 bases that match TRBD1. The length of the CDR3 is 17 residues. Germline CDR1 MGHRA, CDR2 YSYEKL. The CDR3 DNA is TGCGCCGGCAGCCAAGATGGACAGGAAAGTGCCCTCGGGGGCTACACCTTC. Its translation: CAGSQDGQESALGGYTF.

J is TRBJ2-1 and V is TRBV12-3 or TRBV12-4, with TRBD2 matching over 10 bases. With V trimmed by 5 bases and J by 4 bases, 5 bases remained unmatched. The CDR3 consists of 15 residues. CDR3 loop: CASSPSGRGYNEQFF. CDR3 DNA: TGTGCCAGCAGTCCCAGCGGGAGGGGATACAATGAGCAGTTCTTC.

This clonotype has more than one count but fewer than ten. The chain carries TRBV15 and TRBJ2-7, with 7 bases identical to TRBD2. Germline trimming cut 5 bases from V and 3 bases from J; bases unmatched to any gene: 1. The CDR3 has 12 residues. Germline CDR1 LNHNV, CDR2 YYDKDF (reference sequence). The CDR3 reads CATSSGGYEQYF. The CDR3, as DNA: TGTGCCACCAGCTCGGGGGGCTACGAGCAGTACTTC.

The chain combines TRBV6-5 with TRBJ1-1, with D perhaps TRBD1 (5 bases). The CDR3 runs to 13 residues. CDR1 and CDR2 (germline): MNHEY, SVGAGI. V was cut by 7 bases and J by 3 bases, with 12 bases left in between. CDR3 loop: CASTRQRYTEAFF. The CDR3 DNA follows: TGTGCCAGCACCCGACAGAGGTACACTGAAGCTTTCTTT.

This sequence joins TRBV5-1 and TRBJ2-1; D is perhaps TRBD1 or TRBD2 (7 bases each). CDR3 length: 17 residues. Per germline, CDR1 SGHRS and CDR2 YFSETQ. V was clipped by 7 bases and J by 4 bases, with 24 bases between them. The CDR3 coding sequence is TGCGCCAGCCGGAGGGTCGGGCTAGCGGACAGGTACAATGAGCAGTTCTTC. This gives the protein CASRRVGLADRYNEQFF.

V and J are TRBV27 and TRBJ2-1, with 7 bases aligning to TRBD2. The assigned J gene may be wrong: the sequence end matches TRBJ2-7 better. This CDR3 region has 16 residues. Germline loops: CDR1 MNHEY, CDR2 SMNVEV (reference sequence). The CDR3 DNA sequence: TGTGCCAGCAGTTTACTGGGCGGGAGTATCTACAATGAGCAGTACTTC. Its translation is CASSLLGGSIYNEQYF.

The genes are TRBV5-5 and TRBJ2-5; D may be TRBD1 (6 bases). Germline V gives CDR1 SGHKS, CDR2 YYEKEE (reference sequence). V was pared by 4 bases and J by 5 bases, with 12 bases between. The CDR3 extends over 13 amino acids. This chain's CDR3 is CASSATGRETQYF. The DNA for the CDR3 is TGTGCCAGCAGCGCAACAGGGCGGGAGACCCAGTACTTC.

This sequence joins TRBV5-1 and TRBJ2-3; TRBD2 is a possible D gene (6 bases). Trimming stripped 5 bases from V and 6 bases from J, with 13 bases between. Germline V gene lookup returns CDR1 SGHRS and CDR2 YFSETQ. The CDR3 length is 13 residues. CDR3 residues: CASSSGAPDTQYF. In DNA, the CDR3 is TGCGCCAGCAGTAGCGGAGCCCCCGATACGCAGTATTTT.

The rearrangement joins TRBV5-1 to TRBJ2-7; D call uncertain. The CDR3 has 16 residues. Germline loops: CDR1 SGHRS, CDR2 YFSETQ. V was shortened by 6 bases and J by 2 bases, with 21 bases between the two germline ends. The CDR3 sequence: CASKVIRGSLTYEQYF. The CDR3 region has the DNA TGCGCCAGCAAGGTTATACGTGGTTCCCTCACCTACGAGCAGTACTTC.

J is TRBJ1-2 and V is TRBV29-1, with D hard to call. The V end lost 1 base, the J end lost 4 bases, and 13 bases lay between the germline ends. The CDR3 contains 14 residues. CDR1 is SQVTM, CDR2 ANQGSEA, per germline. This CDR3 reads CSVEATGRIYGYTF. In DNA, the CDR3 is TGCAGCGTTGAAGCGACCGGCAGGATCTATGGCTACACCTTC.

The V call is TRBV29-1, the J call TRBJ1-4, with TRBD1 as a possible D gene (6 bases). CDR1 and CDR2 (germline): SQVTM, ANQGSEA. Trimming removed 7 bases at V and 8 bases at J, with 14 bases between. The CDR3 extends over 12 amino acids. The CDR3 nucleotides read TGCAGCGCTGTGACAGGTTCCGAAAAACTGTTTTTT. Its protein is CSAVTGSEKLFF.

The chain is built from TRBV7-6 and TRBJ2-1; D is undetermined. The germline V gene has CDR1 SGHVS and CDR2 FNYEAQ. This CDR3 is built from 14 residues. V was pared by 0 bases and J by 2 bases, with 5 bases between. CDR3 in DNA: TGTGCCAGCAGCTTAGCAAGGGCCTACAATGAGCAGTTCTTC. Protein product: CASSLARAYNEQFF. The full variable domain, in which reference TRBV7-6 and TRBJ2-1 provide the parts outside the CDR3, is GAGVSQSPRYKVTKRGQDVALRCDPISGHVSLYWYRQALGQGPEFLTYFNYEAQQDKSGLPNDRFSAERPEGSISTLTIQRTEQRDSAMYRCASSLARAYNEQFFGPGTRLTVL.

V usage is TRBV2 and J usage is TRBJ2-1; D not resolved. There are 13 residues in the CDR3. The germline V gene has CDR1 SNHLY and CDR2 FYNNEI. Trimming cost V 3 bases and J 8 bases, with 11 bases left between them. The CDR3 sequence: CASSDSTPHEQFF. The CDR3 coding sequence is TGTGCCAGCAGTGATTCGACTCCCCATGAGCAGTTCTTC.

This clonotype was seen repeatedly, ten times or more. The chain recombines TRBV20-1 with TRBJ2-1; 8 bases agree with TRBD2. The junction had 10 bases not matched to a gene; V was cut back by 6 bases and J by 3 bases. Germline CDR1 reads DFQATT; CDR2 reads SNEGSKA (reference sequence). The CDR3 extends over 15 amino acids. DNA of the CDR3: TGCAGTGCGGTAGCAGGCGGGGGGATCTACAATGAGCAGTTCTTC. Amino acids: CSAVAGGGIYNEQFF.